These 8 T cell receptor beta chains share one sample of origin, sequenced in a study of CD8 T cells in Susac syndrome. Random hexamers were used to reverse transcribe the RNA input (0.5 to 1 ug). TCRdb re-analysed the immunoSEQ multiplex PCR reads in MiXCR, keeping a single row per CDR3 protein. The data hold some 170,000 distinct CDR3 sequences, with around 94% observed a single time. The material sequenced was CD4+ T cells from PBMCs. The receptors come from a human donor with Susac syndrome.

The rearrangement joins TRBV7-9 to TRBJ2-7; TRBD1 aligns across 7 bases. Germline V lookup: CDR1 SEHNR, CDR2 FQNEAQ (reference sequence). CDR3 length: 13 residues. V was pared by 7 bases and J by 4 bases, with 7 bases of the junction left unmatched. The chain's CDR3 is CASTDREGYEQYF. In nucleotides, the CDR3 is TGTGCCAGCACCGACAGGGAAGGGTACGAGCAGTACTTC.

The chain recombines TRBV18 with TRBJ2-3; TRBD1 matches at 10 bases. The CDR3 consists of 14 residues. Germline assignment: CDR1 KGHSH and CDR2 LQKENI. V trimming: 3 bases; J trimming: 5 bases; junction bases outside the gene matches: 2. For the CDR3, the DNA is TGTGCCAGCTCACCGACAGGGGGCGAAGATACGCAGTATTTT. Residues: CASSPTGGEDTQYF. Full variable domain (rest looked up from reference TRBV18 and TRBJ2-3): NAGVMQNPRHLVRRRGQEARLRCSPMKGHSHVYWYRQLPEEGLKFMVYLQKENIIDESGMPKERFSAEFPKEGPSILRIQQVVRGDSAAYFCASSPTGGEDTQYFGPGTRLTVL.

The chain links TRBV4-2 to TRBJ2-4, with 7 bases matching TRBD1. V trimming: 4 bases; J trimming: 5 bases; junction bases outside the gene matches: 2. This CDR3 spans 13 amino acids. CDR1 and CDR2 (germline): LGHNA, YNFKEQ. The CDR3 region is CASSLTGENIQYF. CDR3 in DNA: TGTGCCAGCAGCCTCACAGGGGAAAACATTCAGTACTTC.

The V and J genes are TRBV6-2 or TRBV6-3 and TRBJ2-5, with 8 bases matching TRBD1. Germline-derived CDR1 and CDR2 are MNHEY and SVGEGT. This CDR3 is built from 13 residues. V was pared by 5 bases and J by 6 bases, with 5 bases of the junction left unmatched. In nucleotides, the CDR3 is TGTGCCAGCAGTGCCGGGACAGGACAGACCCAGTACTTC. It encodes CASSAGTGQTQYF.

The chain has TRBV12-3 or TRBV12-4 and TRBJ2-1; no firm D call. The V end was cut by 3 bases, the J end by 11 bases, with 17 bases between. This CDR3 has 14 residues. CDR3 sequence (DNA): TGTGCCAGCAGTTTTACAGCGTTCGACACTAAGCAGTTCTTC. This gives the protein CASSFTAFDTKQFF.

This chain joins TRBV7-2 and TRBJ2-6, with 7 nucleotides matching TRBD2. This CDR3 has 18 residues. Unmatched junction bases numbered 11, after V lost 5 bases and J lost 1 base. CDR1 and CDR2 from the germline V gene are SGHTA and FQGNSA. For the CDR3, the DNA is TGTGCCAGCAGCCGCCTAGCGGAACGAAGGTCTGGGGCCAACGTCCTGACTTTC. Translation: CASSRLAERRSGANVLTF.

The chain employs TRBV6-6 and TRBJ2-7; 11 bases are a match to TRBD2. Germline CDR1 is MNHNY and CDR2 is SVGAGI (reference sequence). The CDR3 is made up of 15 amino acids. V shed 6 bases, J shed 4 bases, and the junction held 8 bases outside the gene matches. The CDR3 DNA is TGTGCCAGCAGGATCATAGCGGGAGGGCAATACGAGCAGTACTTC. Its translation: CASRIIAGGQYEQYF.

The chain carries TRBV12-3 or TRBV12-4 and TRBJ2-5, with D possibly TRBD2 on 5 matching bases. Trimming left V 6 bases short and J 4 bases short, with 9 bases between. The CDR3 extends over 12 amino acids. The CDR3 reads CASRRRGETQYF. The CDR3 DNA reads as TGTGCCAGCAGGCGCCGGGGAGAGACCCAGTACTTC.